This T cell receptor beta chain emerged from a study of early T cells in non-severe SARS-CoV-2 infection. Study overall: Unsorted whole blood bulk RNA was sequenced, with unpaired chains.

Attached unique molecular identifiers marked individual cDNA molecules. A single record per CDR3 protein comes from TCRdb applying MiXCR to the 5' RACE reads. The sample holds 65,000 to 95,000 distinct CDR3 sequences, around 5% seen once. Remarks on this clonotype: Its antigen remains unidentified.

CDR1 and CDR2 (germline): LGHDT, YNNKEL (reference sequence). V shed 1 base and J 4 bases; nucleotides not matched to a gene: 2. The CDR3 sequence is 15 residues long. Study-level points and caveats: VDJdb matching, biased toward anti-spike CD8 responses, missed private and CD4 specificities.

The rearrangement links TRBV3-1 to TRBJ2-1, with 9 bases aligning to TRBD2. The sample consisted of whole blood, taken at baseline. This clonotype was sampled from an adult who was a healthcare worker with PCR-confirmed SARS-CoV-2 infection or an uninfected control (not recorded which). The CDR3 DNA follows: TGTGCCAGCAGCCAAGCCCTAGCGGGATACAATGAGCAGTTCTTC. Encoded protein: CASSQALAGYNEQFF.